The 17 T cell receptor beta chains reported below all come from one sample, sequenced in a study of spatial heterogeneity in lung cancer. The time point denotes: sample taken at primary tumor resection. Whole RNA, isolated from tumor, nontumor lung or frozen PBMC, was sequenced without prior sorting. One entry per CDR3 protein, called by TCRdb with MiXCR from the 5' RACE reads. This table holds tens of thousands of distinct CDR3 sequences, about 5% found once. The specimen was PBMCs, collected at surgery. The receptors originated from a male donor with early-stage non-small cell lung cancer.

This clonotype has at least ten counts. The J gene is TRBJ2-2, the V gene TRBV5-1, with 8 nucleotides matching TRBD1. Trimming at V came to 4 bases and at J to 4 bases, leaving 3 bases not matched to a gene. The CDR3 is 14 amino acids. Germline loops: CDR1 SGHRS, CDR2 YFSETQ. CDR3 residues: CASSPDRVTGELFF. The CDR3 region has the DNA TGCGCCAGCAGCCCGGACAGGGTCACCGGGGAGCTGTTTTTT.

V gene TRBV11-2 combines with J gene TRBJ2-1; 7 positions match TRBD1. CDR1 is SGHAT and CDR2 is FQNNGV in the germline V gene. The CDR3 consists of 16 residues. Trimming took 4 bases from V and 0 from J; bases not matched to a gene: 6. The CDR3 reads CASSSLRGRSYNEQFF. The CDR3 DNA sequence: TGTGCCAGCAGCTCCCTGAGGGGGCGCTCCTACAATGAGCAGTTCTTC.

This clonotype was seen repeatedly, ten times or more. This chain joins TRBV6-5 and TRBJ1-1; D is unclear. The germline CDR1 and CDR2 sequences are MNHEY and SVGAGI. The CDR3 extends over 13 amino acids. Deletions cut 0 bases from V and 5 bases from J, with 7 bases between. Written as DNA, the CDR3 is TGTGCCAGCAGTTACTCTGGGCGGACTGAAGCTTTCTTT. It is translated as CASSYSGRTEAFF.

This clonotype was recorded at least ten times. The chain employs TRBV7-2 and TRBJ2-7, with D perhaps matching TRBD1 (5 bases). The CDR3 is 14 amino acids. V lost 2 bases and J 3 bases, leaving 11 bases between the germline ends. CDR1 and CDR2 (germline): SGHTA, FQGNSA. CDR3 protein: CASSLSRVSYEQYF. The CDR3 coding sequence is TGTGCCAGCAGCTTAAGCAGGGTGAGCTACGAGCAGTACTTC. Variable domain in full (rest from reference TRBV7-2 and TRBJ2-7): GAGVSQSPSNKVTEKGKDVELRCDPISGHTALYWYRQSLGQGLEFLIYFQGNSAPDKSGLPSDRFSAERTGGSVSTLTIQRTQQEDSAVYLCASSLSRVSYEQYFGPGTRLTVT.

This rearrangement joins TRBV7-9 to TRBJ2-4; 7 bases map to TRBD2. This CDR3 is built from 16 residues. Per germline, CDR1 SEHNR and CDR2 FQNEAQ (reference sequence). The ends lost 4 bases at V and 0 bases at J; junction bases unmatched: 6. This CDR3 is CASSSLSSGAKNIQYF. The DNA of the CDR3 is TGTGCCAGCAGCTCTCTCTCTAGCGGAGCCAAAAACATTCAGTACTTC.

Many counts were recorded for this clonotype. V is TRBV3-1 and J is TRBJ2-7; 10 bases agree with TRBD1. Germline values: CDR1 LGHDT, CDR2 YNNKEL (reference sequence). This CDR3 is 14 amino acids long. V lost 4 bases, J lost 6 bases, and 6 bases stayed unmatched. The CDR3 sequence is CASSPGTGAGEQYF. The CDR3 nucleotides read TGTGCCAGCAGCCCCGGGACAGGGGCTGGCGAGCAGTACTTC.

This chain joins TRBV29-1 and TRBJ2-1; possible D gene TRBD2, 5 bases. V was trimmed by 0 bases and J by 6 bases, leaving 12 bases between them. The CDR3 length is 14 residues. The V gene's germline CDR1 is SQVTM and CDR2 ANQGSEA. CDR3 loop: CSVEEAGGGNEQFF. The CDR3 region has the DNA TGCAGCGTTGAAGAGGCGGGTGGAGGCAATGAGCAGTTCTTC.

At least ten counts were recorded for this clonotype. The chain is built from TRBV4-3 and TRBJ2-7; 10 nucleotides agree with TRBD2. Germline V lookup: CDR1 LGHNA, CDR2 YSLEER. The CDR3 spans 15 residues. V gave up 3 bases and J gave up 6 bases; unmatched junction bases: 8. CDR3 nucleotides: TGCGCCAGCAGCCAGGACGGACTAGCGGCGGGCGAGCAGTACTTC. Translated, it gives CASSQDGLAAGEQYF.

This clonotype was observed at least ten times. The genes are TRBV28 and TRBJ2-7, with a possible D match to TRBD1 (7 bases). Germline CDR1 MDHEN, CDR2 SYDVKM. This CDR3 contains 15 residues. V lost 6 bases and J lost 5, with 20 bases in between. CDR3 in amino acids: CASSTGVTGMHEQYF. For the CDR3, the DNA is TGTGCCAGCAGCACGGGGGTGACAGGGATGCACGAGCAGTACTTC.

This clonotype appeared many times. The chain couples TRBV20-1 to TRBJ2-1; TRBD1 is a possible D gene (6 bases). Germline CDR1 reads DFQATT; CDR2 reads SNEGSKA (reference sequence). The CDR3 length is 15 residues. The CDR3 protein is CSARGPRGSYNEQFF. CDR3 DNA: TGCAGCGCTCGCGGTCCCAGGGGATCCTACAATGAGCAGTTCTTC.

This clonotype came up many times. The genes are TRBV7-2 and TRBJ2-7; 14 bases map to TRBD2. This CDR3 spans 15 amino acids. Germline V gives CDR1 SGHTA, CDR2 FQGNSA. With V trimmed by 4 bases and J by 3 bases, 2 bases remained unmatched. The CDR3 DNA reads as TGTGCCAGCAGCTCGGGGACTAGCGGGAGCTACGAGCAGTACTTC. Translated, it gives CASSSGTSGSYEQYF.

In this sample, this clonotype turned up many times. This sequence joins TRBV6-2 or TRBV6-3 and TRBJ2-1; 12 nucleotides match TRBD2. There are 17 residues in the CDR3. Germline lookup yields CDR1 MNHEY and CDR2 SVGEGT. V lost 7 bases to trimming and J lost 4 bases; unmatched junction nucleotides: 11. DNA for the CDR3: TGTGCCAGCATCAAGAAGAGGACTAGCGGGATTTACAATGAGCAGTTCTTC. Translating it yields CASIKKRTSGIYNEQFF.

This clonotype was seen only a few times. The V and J genes are TRBV20-1 and TRBJ1-1; perhaps TRBD1 as D (6 bases). With 8 bases removed from V and 1 base from J, the gap between germline ends came to 14 bases. The CDR3 runs to 13 residues. The germline V gene has CDR1 DFQATT and CDR2 SNEGSKA (reference sequence). The CDR3 loop is CSTETGPNTEAFF. The CDR3 DNA is TGCAGTACCGAAACAGGGCCGAACACTGAAGCTTTCTTT.

This clonotype was observed many times. The chain employs TRBV3-1 and TRBJ1-4; no clear D. The CDR3 has 14 amino acids. Trimming left V 1 base short and J 4 bases short, with 7 bases between. Germline values: CDR1 LGHDT, CDR2 YNNKEL (reference sequence). The CDR3 nucleotides are TGTGCCAGCAGCCAAGGACCTGTTAATGAAAAACTGTTTTTT. Protein: CASSQGPVNEKLFF.

This clonotype is medium-sized by share. J is TRBJ2-1 and V is TRBV7-9, with 7 bases that match TRBD1. The CDR3 has 17 amino acids. Germline CDR1 is SEHNR and CDR2 is FQNEAQ (reference sequence). The V gene end was trimmed by 5 bases and the J gene end by 5 bases; junction bases not matched to a gene: 15. The CDR3 spells CASSPPVETGIDNEQFF. DNA for the CDR3: TGTGCCAGCAGCCCCCCAGTAGAGACAGGGATCGACAATGAGCAGTTCTTC. The complete variable domain, with remaining parts taken from reference TRBV7-9 and TRBJ2-1, reads DTGVSQNPRHKITKRGQNVTFRCDPISEHNRLYWYRQTLGQGPEFLTYFQNEAQLEKSRLLSDRFSAERPKGSFSTLEIQRTEQGDSAMYLCASSPPVETGIDNEQFFGPGTRLTVL.

This clonotype was counted at least ten times. The chain recombines TRBV7-2 with TRBJ2-7; D perhaps matches TRBD2 (6 bases). Per germline, CDR1 SGHTA and CDR2 FQGNSA. This CDR3 spans 13 amino acids. V lost 4 bases and J 4 bases, leaving 11 bases between the germline ends. CDR3 DNA sequence: TGTGCCAGCAGCTACTCAGGGAGGTACGAGCAGTACTTC. This encodes CASSYSGRYEQYF.

This clonotype was seen at least ten times. This sequence joins TRBV6-2 or TRBV6-3 and TRBJ2-3; D is unresolved. The germline V gene has CDR1 MNHEY and CDR2 SVGEGT. Trimming stripped 6 bases from V and 3 bases from J, with 13 bases between. There are 14 residues in the CDR3. As DNA, the CDR3 is TGTGCCAGCAGGAGGATCTCGGTTACAGATACGCAGTATTTT. Residues: CASRRISVTDTQYF.